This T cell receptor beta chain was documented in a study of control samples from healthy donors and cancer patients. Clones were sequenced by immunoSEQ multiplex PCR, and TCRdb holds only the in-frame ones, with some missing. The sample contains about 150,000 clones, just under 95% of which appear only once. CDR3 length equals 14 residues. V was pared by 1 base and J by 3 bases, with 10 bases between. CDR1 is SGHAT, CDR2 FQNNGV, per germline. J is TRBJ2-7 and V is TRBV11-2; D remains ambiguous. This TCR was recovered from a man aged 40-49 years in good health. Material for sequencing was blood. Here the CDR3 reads CASSLVPTVYEQYF. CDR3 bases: TGTGCCAGCAGCTTAGTTCCCACGGTCTACGAGCAGTACTTC.